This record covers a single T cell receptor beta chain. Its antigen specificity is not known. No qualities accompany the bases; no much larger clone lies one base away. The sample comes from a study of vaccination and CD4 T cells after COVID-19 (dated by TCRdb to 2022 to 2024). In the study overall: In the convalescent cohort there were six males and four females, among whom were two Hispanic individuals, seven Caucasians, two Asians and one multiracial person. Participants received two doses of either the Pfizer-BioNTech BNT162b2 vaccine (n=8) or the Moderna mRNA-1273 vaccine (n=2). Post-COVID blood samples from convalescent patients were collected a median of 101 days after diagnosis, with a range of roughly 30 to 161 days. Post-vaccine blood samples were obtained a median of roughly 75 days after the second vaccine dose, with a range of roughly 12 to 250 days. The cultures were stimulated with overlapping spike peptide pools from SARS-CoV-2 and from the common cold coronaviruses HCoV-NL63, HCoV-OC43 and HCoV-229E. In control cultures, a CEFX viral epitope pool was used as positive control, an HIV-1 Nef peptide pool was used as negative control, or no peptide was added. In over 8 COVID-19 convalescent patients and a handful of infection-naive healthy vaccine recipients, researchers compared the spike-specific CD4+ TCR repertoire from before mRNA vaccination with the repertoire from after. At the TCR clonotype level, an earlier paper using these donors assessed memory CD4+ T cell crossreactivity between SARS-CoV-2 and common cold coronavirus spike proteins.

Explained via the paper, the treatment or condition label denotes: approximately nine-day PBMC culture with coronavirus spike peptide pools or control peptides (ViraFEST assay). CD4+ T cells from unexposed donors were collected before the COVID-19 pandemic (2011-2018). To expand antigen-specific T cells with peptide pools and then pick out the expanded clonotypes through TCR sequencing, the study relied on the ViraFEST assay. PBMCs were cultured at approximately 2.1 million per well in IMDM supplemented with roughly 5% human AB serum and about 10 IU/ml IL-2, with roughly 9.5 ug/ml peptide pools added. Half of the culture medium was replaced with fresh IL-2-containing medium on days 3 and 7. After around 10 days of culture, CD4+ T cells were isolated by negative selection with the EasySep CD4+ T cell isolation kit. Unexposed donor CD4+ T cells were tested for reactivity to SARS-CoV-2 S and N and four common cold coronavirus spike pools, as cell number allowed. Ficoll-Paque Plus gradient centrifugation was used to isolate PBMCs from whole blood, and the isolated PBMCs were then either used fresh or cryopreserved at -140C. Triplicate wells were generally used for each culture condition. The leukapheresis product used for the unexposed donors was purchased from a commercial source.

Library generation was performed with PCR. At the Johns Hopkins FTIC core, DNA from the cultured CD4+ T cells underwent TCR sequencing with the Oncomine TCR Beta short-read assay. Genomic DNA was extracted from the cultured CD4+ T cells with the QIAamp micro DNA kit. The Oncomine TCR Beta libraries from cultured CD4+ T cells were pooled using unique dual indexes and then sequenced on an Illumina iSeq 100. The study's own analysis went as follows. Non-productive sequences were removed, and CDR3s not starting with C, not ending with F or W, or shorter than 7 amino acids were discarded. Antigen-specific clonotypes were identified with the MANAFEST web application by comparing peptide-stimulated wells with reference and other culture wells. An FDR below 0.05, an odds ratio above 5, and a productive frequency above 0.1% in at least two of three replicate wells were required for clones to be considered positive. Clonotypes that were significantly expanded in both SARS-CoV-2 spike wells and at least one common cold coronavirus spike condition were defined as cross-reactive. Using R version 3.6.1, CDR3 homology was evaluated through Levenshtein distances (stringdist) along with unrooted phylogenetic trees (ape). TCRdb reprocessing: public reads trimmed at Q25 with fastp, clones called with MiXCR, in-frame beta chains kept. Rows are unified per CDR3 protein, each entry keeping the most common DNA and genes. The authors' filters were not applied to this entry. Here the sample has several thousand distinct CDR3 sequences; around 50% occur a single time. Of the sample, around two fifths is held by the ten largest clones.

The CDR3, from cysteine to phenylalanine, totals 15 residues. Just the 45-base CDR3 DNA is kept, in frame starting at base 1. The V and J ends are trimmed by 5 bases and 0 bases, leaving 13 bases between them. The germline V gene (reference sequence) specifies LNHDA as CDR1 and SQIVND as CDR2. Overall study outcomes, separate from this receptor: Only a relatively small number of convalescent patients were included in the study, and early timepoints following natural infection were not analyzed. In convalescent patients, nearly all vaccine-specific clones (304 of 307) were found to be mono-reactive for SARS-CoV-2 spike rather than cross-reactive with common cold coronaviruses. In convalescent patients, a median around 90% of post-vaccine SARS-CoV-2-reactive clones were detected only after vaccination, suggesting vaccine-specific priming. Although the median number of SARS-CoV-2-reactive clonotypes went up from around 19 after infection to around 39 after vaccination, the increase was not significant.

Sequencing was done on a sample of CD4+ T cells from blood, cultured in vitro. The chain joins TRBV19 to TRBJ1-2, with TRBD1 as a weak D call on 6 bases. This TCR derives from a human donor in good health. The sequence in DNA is TGTGCCAGTAGTGCCCAGGGGCGGACTAACTATGGCTACACCTTC. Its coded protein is CASSAQGRTNYGYTF.